This TCR beta chain is drawn from a study of blood T cell repertoires in COVID-19. Profiling relied on immunoSEQ multiplex PCR, and the TCRdb table lists in-frame clones only, not all of them. The repertoire holds 200,000 to 250,000 clones, roughly 88% seen once, with 12% in the top ten. Germline V gene sequence: CDR1 LGHDT, CDR2 YNNKEL (reference sequence). This CDR3 spans 11 amino acids. Trimming left V 4 bases short and J 3 bases short, with 4 bases between. The V call is TRBV3-1 (or the pseudogene TRBV3-2), the J call TRBJ2-7, with D uncertain. The TCR sequence derives from a man older than 75 with acute or convalescent COVID-19. Material: peripheral blood. CDR3 nucleotides: TGTGCCAGCAGCCTCAACTACGAGCAGTACTTC. It encodes CASSLNYEQYF.